Below, 22 T cell receptor beta chains from the same sample are listed, as sequenced in a study of immune evolution from preneoplasia to lung adenocarcinoma. Profiling relied on immunoSEQ multiplex PCR, and the TCRdb table lists in-frame clones only, not all of them. The data hold more than 25,000 clones, with approximately 69% observed a single time. The specimen was FFPE invasive lung adenocarcinoma tissue. These receptors all come from a person between 60 and 70 years old with invasive lung adenocarcinoma. Some clones in this sample may be carry-over from other donors' samples.

V usage is TRBV4-2 and J usage is TRBJ2-2; 7 bases align to TRBD2. The junction had 13 bases not matched to a gene; V was cut back by 3 bases and J by 3 bases. Germline assignment: CDR1 LGHNA and CDR2 YNFKEQ. The CDR3 has 18 residues. The CDR3 loop is CASSQDPWREKYTGELFF. For the CDR3, the DNA is TGTGCCAGCAGCCAGGACCCCTGGCGGGAGAAATACACCGGGGAGCTGTTTTTT.

The chain's CDR3 is CASSGGQSSSYEQYF. The CDR3 DNA follows: TGTGCCAGCAGCGGGGGACAGTCCAGCTCCTACGAGCAGTACTTC. The chain links TRBV5-6 to TRBJ2-7, with 7 bases that match TRBD1. The CDR3 spans 15 residues. V shed 4 bases, J shed 0 bases, and the junction held 7 bases outside the gene matches. Germline-derived CDR1 and CDR2 are SGHDT and YYEEEE.

This clone has only one observation. The chain is built from TRBV6-1 and TRBJ2-6; possibly TRBD1 for D (6 bases). The CDR3 loop spans 14 amino acids. The germline CDR1 and CDR2 sequences are MNHNS and SASEGT. V lost 7 bases and J lost 2, with 9 bases in between. This CDR3 reads CASTTGTGANVLTF. CDR3 in DNA: TGTGCCAGCACAACAGGGACTGGGGCCAACGTCCTGACTTTC.

The chain recombines TRBV14 with TRBJ2-7; 10 bases fit TRBD2. The germline V gene has CDR1 SGHDN and CDR2 FVKESK. Trimming at V came to 1 base and at J to 3 bases, leaving 6 bases not matched to a gene. The CDR3 extends over 16 amino acids. CDR3 loop: CASSQGSGLAIYEQYF. CDR3 nucleotides: TGTGCCAGCAGCCAAGGATCGGGACTAGCGATCTACGAGCAGTACTTC.

This clone showed up just a few times. V gene TRBV2 combines with J gene TRBJ2-5; D ambiguous. CDR3 size: 12 residues. Trimming shortened V by 10 bases and J by 4 bases, and 13 bases separated the two germline ends. Germline V gene lookup returns CDR1 SNHLY and CDR2 FYNNEI. CDR3 loop: CATAAIVETQYF. CDR3 nucleotides: TGTGCCACCGCGGCTATTGTAGAGACCCAGTACTTC.

The chain combines TRBV18 with TRBJ2-7, with unresolved D. Trimming pared 0 bases from V and 3 bases from J, leaving 6 bases between. Germline values: CDR1 KGHSH, CDR2 LQKENI. The CDR3 spans 13 residues. In nucleotides, the CDR3 is TGTGCCAGCTCACCACCTCGGCGCTACGAGCAGTACTTC. Its translation: CASSPPRRYEQYF.

The chain combines TRBV12-5 with TRBJ1-2, with D maybe TRBD1 (5 bases). Looked up from germline, CDR1 is LGHNT and CDR2 is FRNRAP. CDR3 length: 12 residues. V lost 10 bases to trimming and J lost 5 bases, with 14 bases between them. The CDR3 DNA follows: TGTGCTACCCTATCGGGGGAGTATGGCTACACCTTC. This gives the protein CATLSGEYGYTF.

The genes are TRBV7-8 and TRBJ2-7; the match to TRBD2 covers 9 bases. V shed 5 bases and J 0 bases; nucleotides not matched to a gene: 5. CDR1 is SGHVS, CDR2 FQNEAQ, per germline. The CDR3 runs to 15 residues. The CDR3 DNA reads TGTGCCAGCAGCGGACTAGCGACTGACTCCTACGAGCAGTACTTC. It specifies CASSGLATDSYEQYF.

This chain joins TRBV6-5 and TRBJ1-2, with D unresolved. Germline V lookup: CDR1 MNHEY, CDR2 SVGAGI. V was pared by 0 bases and J by 2 bases, with 7 bases between. CDR3 size: 14 residues. CDR3 nucleotides: TGTGCCAGCAGTTACTCGATGGGGAACTATGGCTACACCTTC. As protein: CASSYSMGNYGYTF.

For the CDR3, the DNA is TGTGCCACCAGCCGCCCGAGCAATCAGCCCCAGCATTTT. Its translation: CATSRPSNQPQHF. This rearrangement joins TRBV21-1 to TRBJ1-5. TRBV21-1 is deemed a pseudogene. The CDR3 runs to 13 residues.

The chain links TRBV30 to TRBJ2-7, with D tentatively TRBD2 (5 bases). CDR1 and CDR2 from the germline V gene are GTSNPN and SVGIG (reference sequence). CDR3 length: 12 residues. V was trimmed by 2 bases and J by 4 bases, leaving 9 bases between them. CDR3 DNA: TGTGCCTGGAGTCGGACGGGGTACGAGCAGTACTTC. Translating gives CAWSRTGYEQYF. The full variable domain, its missing parts supplied by reference TRBV30 and TRBJ2-7, is SQTIHQWPATLVQPVGSPLSLECTVEGTSNPNLYWYRQAAGRGLQLLFYSVGIGQISSEVPQNLSASRPQDRQFILSSKKLLLSDSGFYLCAWSRTGYEQYFGPGTRLTVT.

This clone was picked up one time. The gene calls are TRBV4-1 and TRBJ2-7; 10 positions agree with TRBD2. Germline assignment: CDR1 MGHRA and CDR2 YSYEKL. V dropped 3 bases and J dropped 4; count of bases not matched to a gene: 6. CDR3 length equals 15 residues. The CDR3 region is CASSQVLAGTYEQYF. The CDR3 DNA reads TGCGCCAGCAGCCAGGTACTAGCGGGGACATACGAGCAGTACTTC.

This chain links TRBV7-9 with TRBJ1-1; D perhaps matches TRBD1 (6 bases). CDR1 is SEHNR and CDR2 is FQNEAQ in the germline V gene (reference sequence). V was pared by 7 bases and J by 4 bases, with 19 bases between. The CDR3 runs 15 residues. The CDR3 coding sequence is TGTGCCAGCACCTCGACACTACAGGGTTTCACTGAAGCTTTCTTT. Translation: CASTSTLQGFTEAFF.

The chain has TRBV19 and TRBJ2-6; unclear D gene. V lost 6 bases, J lost 0 bases, and 15 bases lay in between. CDR1 is LNHDA and CDR2 is SQIVND in the germline V gene (reference sequence). The CDR3 spans 17 residues. The CDR3 DNA follows: TGTGCCAGTAGCGCGAATCCCGGACGCTCTGGGGCCAACGTCCTGACTTTC. It translates to CASSANPGRSGANVLTF.

V is TRBV15 and J is TRBJ2-7, with 7 bases lining up with TRBD2. The germline gives CDR1 LNHNV, CDR2 YYDKDF (reference sequence). CDR3 length: 13 residues. The J segment lost 2 bases and the V segment lost 9 bases, leaving 7 bases of the junction unmatched. The CDR3 sequence: CATSGGSPYEQYF. For the CDR3, the DNA is TGTGCCACTTCGGGAGGAAGTCCCTACGAGCAGTACTTC.

The chain recombines TRBV30 with TRBJ2-5, with D hard to call. The V end lost 1 base, the J end lost 0 bases, and 3 bases lay between the germline ends. The CDR3 length is 12 residues. CDR1 is GTSNPN and CDR2 is SVGIG in the germline V gene (reference sequence). Written as DNA, the CDR3 is TGTGCCTGGAGTGAGTACCAAGAGACCCAGTACTTC. Translated: CAWSEYQETQYF. Complete variable domain (other parts from reference TRBV30 and TRBJ2-5): SQTIHQWPATLVQPVGSPLSLECTVEGTSNPNLYWYRQAAGRGLQLLFYSVGIGQISSEVPQNLSASRPQDRQFILSSKKLLLSDSGFYLCAWSEYQETQYFGPGTRLLVL.

The CDR3, as DNA: TGTGCCAGCAGCTTGGACCAGGCCACGTACGAGCAGTACTTC. Translation gives CASSLDQATYEQYF. The chain joins TRBV5-4 to TRBJ2-7; D ambiguous. The ends were cut back, 0 bases at V and 4 bases at J, with 11 bases in the middle. Germline CDR1 reads SGHNT; CDR2 reads YYREEE (reference sequence). This CDR3 spans 14 amino acids. Filled out from reference TRBV5-4 and TRBJ2-7, the complete variable domain reads ETGVTQSPTHLIKTRGQQVTLRCSSQSGHNTVSWYQQALGQGPQFIFQYYREEENGRGNFPPRFSGLQFPNYSSELNVNALELDDSALYLCASSLDQATYEQYFGPGTRLTVT.

Of note for this clone: This likely came from a read error, as a far larger clone is one base away. The chain recombines TRBV4-2 with TRBJ2-1; D unresolved. In germline, CDR1 is LGHNA, CDR2 YNFKEQ. Trimming cost V 1 base and J 10 bases, with 8 bases left between them. The CDR3 has 12 amino acids. This CDR3 is CASSQGAREQFF. CDR3 nucleotides: TGTGCCAGCAGCCAAGGAGCCAGGGAGCAGTTCTTC.

This chain connects TRBV21-1 to TRBJ2-1; the DNA was not used to check the table's D call, TRBD2. TRBV21-1 is shown as a pseudogene. CDR3 length: 14 residues. CDR3 coding DNA: TGTGCCAGTGGTAGCGGGGCCTCCTACAATGAGCAGTTCTTC. Translating gives CASGSGASYNEQFF.

In DNA form, the CDR3 reads TGTGCCAGCAGCTTCCTCACGTGGGGGGAGCAGTACTTC. Protein sequence: CASSFLTWGEQYF. The chain combines TRBV7-6 with TRBJ2-7; the D gene could be TRBD1 or TRBD2 (5 bases each). V lost 3 bases and J lost 7, with 13 bases in between. Germline V CDR1 and CDR2: SGHVS, FNYEAQ. This CDR3 is 13 amino acids long.

CDR3 loop: CASSPAGRGIGELFF. The CDR3 nucleotides are TGTGCCAGCAGCCCCGCCGGGAGAGGTATCGGGGAGCTGTTTTTT. The chain joins TRBV7-9 to TRBJ2-2; possibly TRBD2 for D (6 bases). Germline CDR1 is SEHNR and CDR2 is FQNEAQ (reference sequence). The CDR3 is made up of 15 amino acids. V shed 5 bases and J shed 7 bases, with 17 bases lying between them.

The chain uses TRBV7-9 and TRBJ2-3, with a weak D call TRBD2 (6 bases). The CDR3 spans 14 residues. V dropped 5 bases and J dropped 2 bases, with 11 bases sitting between them. Germline V gene lookup returns CDR1 SEHNR and CDR2 FQNEAQ (reference sequence). The DNA of the CDR3 is TGTGCCAGCAGCCACCGGGGGAACACAGATACGCAGTATTTT. It is translated as CASSHRGNTDTQYF.